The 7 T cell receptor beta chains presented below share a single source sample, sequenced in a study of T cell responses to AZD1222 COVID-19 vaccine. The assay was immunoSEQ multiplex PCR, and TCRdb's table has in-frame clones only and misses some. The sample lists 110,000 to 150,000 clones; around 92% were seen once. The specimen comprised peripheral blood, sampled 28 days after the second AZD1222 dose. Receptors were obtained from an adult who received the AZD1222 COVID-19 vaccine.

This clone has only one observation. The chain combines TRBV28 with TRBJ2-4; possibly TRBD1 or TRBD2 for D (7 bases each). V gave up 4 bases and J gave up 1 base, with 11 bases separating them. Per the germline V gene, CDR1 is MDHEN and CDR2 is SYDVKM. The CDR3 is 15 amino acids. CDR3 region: CASSWEGAAKNIQYF. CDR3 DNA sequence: TGTGCCAGCAGTTGGGAGGGGGCGGCCAAAAACATTCAGTACTTC.

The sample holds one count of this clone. The CDR3 sequence is CASSQAGSNNEQFF. The CDR3 DNA is TGCGCCAGCAGCCAAGCGGGTAGTAACAATGAGCAGTTCTTC. V gene TRBV4-1 combines with J gene TRBJ2-1; D gene unclear. The CDR3 has 14 amino acids. Germline-derived CDR1 and CDR2 are MGHRA and YSYEKL. Trimming removed 1 base at V and 5 bases at J, with 9 bases between.

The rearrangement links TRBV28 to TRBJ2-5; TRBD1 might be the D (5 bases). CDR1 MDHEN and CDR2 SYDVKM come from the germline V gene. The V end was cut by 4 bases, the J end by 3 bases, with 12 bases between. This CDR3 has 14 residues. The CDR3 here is CASSYPGAKETQYF. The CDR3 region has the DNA TGTGCCAGCAGTTACCCTGGGGCGAAAGAGACCCAGTACTTC.

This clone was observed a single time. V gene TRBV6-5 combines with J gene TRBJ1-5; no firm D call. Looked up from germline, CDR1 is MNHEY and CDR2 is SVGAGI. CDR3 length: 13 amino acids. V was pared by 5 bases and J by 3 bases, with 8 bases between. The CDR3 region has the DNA TGTGCCAGCAGTCAACGGGACAATCAGCCCCAGCATTTT. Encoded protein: CASSQRDNQPQHF.

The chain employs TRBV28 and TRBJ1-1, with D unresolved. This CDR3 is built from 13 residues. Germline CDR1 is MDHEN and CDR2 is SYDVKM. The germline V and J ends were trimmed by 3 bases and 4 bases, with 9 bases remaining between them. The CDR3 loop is CASSFPGSTEAFF. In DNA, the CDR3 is TGTGCCAGCAGTTTTCCCGGAAGCACTGAAGCTTTCTTT.

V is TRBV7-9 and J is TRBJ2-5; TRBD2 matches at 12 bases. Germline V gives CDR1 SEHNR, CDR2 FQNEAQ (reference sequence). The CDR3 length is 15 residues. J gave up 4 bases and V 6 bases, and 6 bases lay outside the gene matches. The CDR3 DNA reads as TGTGCCAGCAGACGACTAGCGGGAGAGGGAGAGACCCAGTACTTC. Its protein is CASRRLAGEGETQYF.

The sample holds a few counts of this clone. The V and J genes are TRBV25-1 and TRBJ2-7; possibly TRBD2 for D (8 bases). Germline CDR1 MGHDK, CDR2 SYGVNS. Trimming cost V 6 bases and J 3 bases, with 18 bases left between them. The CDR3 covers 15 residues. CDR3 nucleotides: TGTGCCAGCAGGCCGGGGGGGACAGACTTCTACGAGCAGTACTTC. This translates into CASRPGGTDFYEQYF.